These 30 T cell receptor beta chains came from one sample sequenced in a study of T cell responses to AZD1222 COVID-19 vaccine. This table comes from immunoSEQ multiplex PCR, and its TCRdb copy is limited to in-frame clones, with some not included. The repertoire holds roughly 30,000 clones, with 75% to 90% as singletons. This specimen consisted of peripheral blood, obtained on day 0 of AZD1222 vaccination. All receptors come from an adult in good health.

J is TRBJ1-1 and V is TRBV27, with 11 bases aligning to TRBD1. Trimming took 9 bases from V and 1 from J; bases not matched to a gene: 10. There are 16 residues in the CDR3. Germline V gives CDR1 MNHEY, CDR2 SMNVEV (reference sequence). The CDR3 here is CASQVGQGAGNTEAFF. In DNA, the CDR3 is TGTGCCAGTCAGGTCGGACAGGGGGCTGGGAACACTGAAGCTTTCTTT.

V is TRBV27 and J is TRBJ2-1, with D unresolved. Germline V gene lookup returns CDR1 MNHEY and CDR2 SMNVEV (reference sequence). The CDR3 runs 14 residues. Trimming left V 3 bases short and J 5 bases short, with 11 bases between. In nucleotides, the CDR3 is TGTGCCAGCAGTTTCCTAGGGCCCAACAATGAGCAGTTCTTC. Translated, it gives CASSFLGPNNEQFF.

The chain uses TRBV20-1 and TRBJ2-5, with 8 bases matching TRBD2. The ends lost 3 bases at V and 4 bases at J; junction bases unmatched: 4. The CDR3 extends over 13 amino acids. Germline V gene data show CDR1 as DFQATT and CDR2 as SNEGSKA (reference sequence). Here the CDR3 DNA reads TGCAGTGCTAGTCCGGCGGGAGGAGAGACCCAGTACTTC. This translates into CSASPAGGETQYF.

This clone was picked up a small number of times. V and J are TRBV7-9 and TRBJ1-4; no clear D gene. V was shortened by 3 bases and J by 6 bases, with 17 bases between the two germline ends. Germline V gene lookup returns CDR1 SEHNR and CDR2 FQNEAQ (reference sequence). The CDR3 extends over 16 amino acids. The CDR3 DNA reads TGTGCCAGCAGCTTTGTCCGGGGAAATATTGATGAAAAACTGTTTTTT. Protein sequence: CASSFVRGNIDEKLFF.

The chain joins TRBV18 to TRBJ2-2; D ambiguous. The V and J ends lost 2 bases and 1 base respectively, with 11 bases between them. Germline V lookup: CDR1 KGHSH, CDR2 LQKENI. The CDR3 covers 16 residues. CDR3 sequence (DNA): TGTGCCAGCTCACCAAGAGTTGGCGGGAACACCGGGGAGCTGTTTTTT. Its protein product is CASSPRVGGNTGELFF.

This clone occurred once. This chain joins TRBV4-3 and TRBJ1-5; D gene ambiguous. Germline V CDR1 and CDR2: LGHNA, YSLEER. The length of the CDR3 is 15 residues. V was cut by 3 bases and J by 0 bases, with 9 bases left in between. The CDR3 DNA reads TGCGCCAGCAGCCAGGCTGTTGGTAGCAATCAGCCCCAGCATTTT. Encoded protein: CASSQAVGSNQPQHF.

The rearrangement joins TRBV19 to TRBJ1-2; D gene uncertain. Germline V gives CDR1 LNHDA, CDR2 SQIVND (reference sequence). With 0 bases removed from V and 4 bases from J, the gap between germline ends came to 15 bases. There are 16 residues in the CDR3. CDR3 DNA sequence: TGTGCCAGTAGTATAGATGGAGGACCCGGACCCTATGGCTACACCTTC. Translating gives CASSIDGGPGPYGYTF. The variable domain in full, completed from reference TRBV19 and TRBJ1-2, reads DGGITQSPKYLFRKEGQNVTLSCEQNLNHDAMYWYRQDPGQGLRLIYYSQIVNDFQKGDIAEGYSVSREKKESFPLTVTSAQKNPTAFYLCASSIDGGPGPYGYTFGSGTRLTVV.

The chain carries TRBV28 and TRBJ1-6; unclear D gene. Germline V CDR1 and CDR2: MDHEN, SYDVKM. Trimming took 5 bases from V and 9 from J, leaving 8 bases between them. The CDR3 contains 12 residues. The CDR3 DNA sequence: TGTGCCAGCAGTGGGAATGTTTCACCCCTCCACTTT. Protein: CASSGNVSPLHF.

The CDR3 spells CASSLGGDNYGYTF. The CDR3 DNA follows: TGTGCCAGCAGCCTTGGAGGGGATAACTATGGCTACACCTTC. This rearrangement joins TRBV3-1 (or the pseudogene TRBV3-2) to TRBJ1-2, with a tentative D call TRBD1 (5 bases). This CDR3 region has 14 residues. V lost 4 bases and J lost 1, with 10 bases in between. From germline, CDR1 is LGHDT and CDR2 YNNKEL (reference sequence).

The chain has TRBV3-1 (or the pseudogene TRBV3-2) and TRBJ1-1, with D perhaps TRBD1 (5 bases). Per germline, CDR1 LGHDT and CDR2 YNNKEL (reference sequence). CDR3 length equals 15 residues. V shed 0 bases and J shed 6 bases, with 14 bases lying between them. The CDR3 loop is CASSQEVGELPEAFF. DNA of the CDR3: TGTGCCAGCAGCCAAGAAGTGGGGGAATTGCCTGAAGCTTTCTTT.

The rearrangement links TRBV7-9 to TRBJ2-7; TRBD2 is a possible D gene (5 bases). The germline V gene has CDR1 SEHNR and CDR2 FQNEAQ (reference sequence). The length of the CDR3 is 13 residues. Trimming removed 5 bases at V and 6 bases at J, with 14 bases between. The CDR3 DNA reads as TGTGCCAGCAGCCCCCGCGTAGCGCTCGAGCAGTACTTC. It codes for CASSPRVALEQYF.

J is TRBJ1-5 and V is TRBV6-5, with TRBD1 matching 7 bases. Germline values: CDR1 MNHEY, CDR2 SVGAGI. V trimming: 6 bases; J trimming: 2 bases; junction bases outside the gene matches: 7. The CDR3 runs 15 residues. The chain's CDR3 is CASRPTGFGNQPQHF. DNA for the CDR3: TGTGCCAGCAGGCCGACAGGGTTTGGCAATCAGCCCCAGCATTTT.

The CDR3: CASLTRGGSESYTF. The CDR3 nucleotides are TGTGCCAGTCTTACCCGGGGGGGAAGTGAAAGCTACACCTTC. This rearrangement joins TRBV28 to TRBJ1-2; weak D call: TRBD1 (5 bases). Germline assignment: CDR1 MDHEN and CDR2 SYDVKM. V gave up 9 bases and J gave up 9 bases, with 23 bases separating them. This CDR3 has 14 residues.

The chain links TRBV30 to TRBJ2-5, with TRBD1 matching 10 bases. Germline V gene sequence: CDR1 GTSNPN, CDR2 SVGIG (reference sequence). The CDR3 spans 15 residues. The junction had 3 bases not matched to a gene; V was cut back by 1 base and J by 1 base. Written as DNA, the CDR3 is TGTGCCTGGAGTGCGGACAGGGGGATCCAAGAGACCCAGTACTTC. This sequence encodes CAWSADRGIQETQYF.

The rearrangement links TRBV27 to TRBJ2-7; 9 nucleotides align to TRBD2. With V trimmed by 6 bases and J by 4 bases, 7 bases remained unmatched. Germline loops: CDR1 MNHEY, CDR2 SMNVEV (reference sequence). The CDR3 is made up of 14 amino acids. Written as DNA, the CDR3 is TGTGCCAGCAGGAAAAGCGGGAGGAAATACGAGCAGTACTTC. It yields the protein CASRKSGRKYEQYF.

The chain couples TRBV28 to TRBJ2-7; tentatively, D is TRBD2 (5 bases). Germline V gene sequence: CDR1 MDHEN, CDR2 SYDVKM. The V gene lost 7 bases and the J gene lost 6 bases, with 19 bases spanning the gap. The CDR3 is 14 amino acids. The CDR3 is CASTPLGSTSEQYF. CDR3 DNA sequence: TGTGCCAGCACCCCACTGGGGAGTACGAGCGAGCAGTACTTC.

CDR3 coding DNA: TGTGCCAGCAGCTCAGGCGGGGGAAATGAGCAGTTCTTC. This gives the protein CASSSGGGNEQFF. This sequence joins TRBV7-9 and TRBJ2-1; TRBD2 aligns across 7 bases. Germline CDR1 reads SEHNR; CDR2 reads FQNEAQ (reference sequence). The junction had 4 bases not matched to a gene; V was cut back by 4 bases and J by 7 bases. There are 13 residues in the CDR3.

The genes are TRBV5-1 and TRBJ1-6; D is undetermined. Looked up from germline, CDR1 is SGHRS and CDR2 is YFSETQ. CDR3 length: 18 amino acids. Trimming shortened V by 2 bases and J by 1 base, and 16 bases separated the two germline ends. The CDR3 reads CASSLTVRGGSYNSPLHF. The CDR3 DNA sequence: TGCGCCAGCAGCTTAACGGTTAGAGGAGGTTCCTATAATTCACCCCTCCACTTT.

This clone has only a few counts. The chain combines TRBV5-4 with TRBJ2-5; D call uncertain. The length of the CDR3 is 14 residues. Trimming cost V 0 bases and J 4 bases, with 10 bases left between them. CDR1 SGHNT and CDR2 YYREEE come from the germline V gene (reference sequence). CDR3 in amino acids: CASSLEGKGETQYF. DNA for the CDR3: TGTGCCAGCAGCTTGGAGGGTAAGGGAGAGACCCAGTACTTC.

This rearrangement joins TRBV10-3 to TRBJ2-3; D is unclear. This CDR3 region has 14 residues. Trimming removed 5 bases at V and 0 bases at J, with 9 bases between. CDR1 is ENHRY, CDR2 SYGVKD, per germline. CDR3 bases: TGTGCCATCAGTCCGGCAGTCAGCACAGATACGCAGTATTTT. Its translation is CAISPAVSTDTQYF.

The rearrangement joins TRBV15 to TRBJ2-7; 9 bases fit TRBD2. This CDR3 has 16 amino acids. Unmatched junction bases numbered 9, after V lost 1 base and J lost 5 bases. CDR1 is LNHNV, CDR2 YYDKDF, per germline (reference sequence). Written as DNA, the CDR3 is TGTGCCACCAGCAGAGGGACTAGCGCTTGGGACCACGAGCAGTACTTC. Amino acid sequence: CATSRGTSAWDHEQYF.

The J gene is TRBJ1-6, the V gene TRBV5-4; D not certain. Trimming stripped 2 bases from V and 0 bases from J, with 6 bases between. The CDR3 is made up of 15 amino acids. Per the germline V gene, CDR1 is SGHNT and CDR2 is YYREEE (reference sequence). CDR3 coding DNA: TGTGCCAGCAGCTTCAGCTTCTCCTATAATTCACCCCTCCACTTT. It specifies CASSFSFSYNSPLHF.

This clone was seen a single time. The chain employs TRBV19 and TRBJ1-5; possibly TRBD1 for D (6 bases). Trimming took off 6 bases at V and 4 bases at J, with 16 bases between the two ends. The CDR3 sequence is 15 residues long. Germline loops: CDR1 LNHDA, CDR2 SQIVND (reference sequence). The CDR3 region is CASSLTGIGNQPQHF. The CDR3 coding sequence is TGTGCCAGTAGCCTCACAGGGATAGGGAATCAGCCCCAGCATTTT.

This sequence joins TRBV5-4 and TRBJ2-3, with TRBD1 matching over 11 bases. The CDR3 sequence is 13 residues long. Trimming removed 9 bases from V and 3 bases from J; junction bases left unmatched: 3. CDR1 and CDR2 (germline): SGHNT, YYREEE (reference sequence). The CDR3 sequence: CATGTGGTDTQYF. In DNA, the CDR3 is TGTGCCACCGGGACAGGGGGGACAGATACGCAGTATTTT. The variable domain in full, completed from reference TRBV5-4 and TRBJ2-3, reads ETGVTQSPTHLIKTRGQQVTLRCSSQSGHNTVSWYQQALGQGPQFIFQYYREEENGRGNFPPRFSGLQFPNYSSELNVNALELDDSALYLCATGTGGTDTQYFGPGTRLTVL.

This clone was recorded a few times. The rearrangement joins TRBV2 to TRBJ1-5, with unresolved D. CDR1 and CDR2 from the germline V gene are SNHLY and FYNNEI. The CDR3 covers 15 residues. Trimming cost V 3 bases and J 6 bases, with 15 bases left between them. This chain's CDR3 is CASSDPQLMSQPQHF. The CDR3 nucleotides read TGTGCCAGCAGTGACCCCCAACTCATGAGTCAGCCCCAGCATTTT. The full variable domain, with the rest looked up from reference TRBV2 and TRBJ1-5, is EPEVTQTPSHQVTQMGQEVILRCVPISNHLYFYWYRQILGQKVEFLVSFYNNEISEKSEIFDDQFSVERPDGSNFTLKIRSTKLEDSAMYFCASSDPQLMSQPQHFGDGTRLSIL.

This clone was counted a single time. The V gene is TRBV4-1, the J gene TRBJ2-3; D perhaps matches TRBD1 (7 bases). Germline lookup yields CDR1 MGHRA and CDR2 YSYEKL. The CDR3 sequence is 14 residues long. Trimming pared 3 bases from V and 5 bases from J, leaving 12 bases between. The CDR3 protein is CASSQRQGGDTQYF. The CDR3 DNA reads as TGCGCCAGCAGCCAGAGGCAGGGGGGAGATACGCAGTATTTT.

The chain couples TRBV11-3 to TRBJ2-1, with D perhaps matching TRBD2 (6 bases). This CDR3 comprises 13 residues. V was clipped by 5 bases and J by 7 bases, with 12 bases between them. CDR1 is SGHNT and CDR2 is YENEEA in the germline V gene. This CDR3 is CASSQRLVNEQFF. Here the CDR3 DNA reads TGTGCCAGCAGCCAAAGACTAGTAAATGAGCAGTTCTTC.

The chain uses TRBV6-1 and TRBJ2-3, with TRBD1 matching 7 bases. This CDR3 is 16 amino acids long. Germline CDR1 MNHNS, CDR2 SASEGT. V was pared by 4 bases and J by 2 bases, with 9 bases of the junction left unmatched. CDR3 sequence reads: CASSAKTGLHTDTQYF. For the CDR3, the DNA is TGTGCCAGCAGTGCAAAGACAGGGCTCCACACAGATACGCAGTATTTT.

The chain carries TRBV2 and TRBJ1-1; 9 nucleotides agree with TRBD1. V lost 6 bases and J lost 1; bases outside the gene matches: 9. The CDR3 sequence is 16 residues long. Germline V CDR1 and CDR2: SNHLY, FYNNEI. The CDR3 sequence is CASRKGQGMGNTEAFF. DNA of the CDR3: TGTGCCAGCAGGAAGGGACAGGGAATGGGGAACACTGAAGCTTTCTTT.

The CDR3 sequence: CASSPTNGGYTF. CDR3 DNA: TGTGCCAGCAGCCCAACCAACGGGGGCTACACCTTC. The chain recombines TRBV27 with TRBJ1-2; D is unresolved. CDR3 length equals 12 residues. Germline V CDR1 and CDR2: MNHEY, SMNVEV (reference sequence). The ends were cut back, 6 bases at V and 8 bases at J, with 13 bases in the middle.